These T cell receptor beta chains were read from a single sample in a study of CD8+ T cells in alopecia areata. Data came from immunoSEQ multiplex PCR; TCRdb stores just in-frame clones and leaves some out. Seen here are 150,000 to 200,000 clones, about 60% observed once, and the top ten hold approximately 3.3%. The source material was CD4+ T cells sorted from blood, sampled at week 4, from a patient treated with tofacitinib. The receptors originated from a human donor with alopecia areata. Each CDR3 is given without its conserved first and last residue. The listing skips clone size in some rows; elsewhere it reads once, few, many or a size class.

TRBJ2-5,NA,13,TRBV2,ASNVPQRGLETQY
TRBJ1-5,NA,14,TRBV5-1,ASSSGTGGINQPQH
TRBJ2-6,NA,13,TRBV30,AWSVRASGANVLT
TRBJ2-5,NA,11,TRBV30,AWSWDRAETQY
TRBJ2-2,NA,15,TRBV30,AWSALQGDPSAGELF
TRBJ2-3,NA,11,TRBV30,AWSHGGTDTQY
TRBJ1-5,NA,12,TRBV25-1,ASSDRGLSQPQH
TRBJ2-7,once,13,TRBV25-1,ASSVTGSSAYEQY
TRBJ1-2,NA,13,TRBV7-3,ASSSGPGQGGGYT
TRBJ1-3,NA,11,TRBV25-1,ASIGTGGNTIY
TRBJ1-1,NA,11,TRBV29-1,SVEPGANTEAF
TRBJ1-2,NA,11,TRBV30,AWTRAGYYGYT
TRBJ2-1,NA,14,TRBV14,ASSQLQDSGNNEQF
TRBJ1-5,NA,14,TRBV2,ASSDSLPLPNQPQH
TRBJ2-5,NA,11,TRBV4-2,ASSQEDWETQY
TRBJ1-4,few,11,TRBV5-4,ASSRVGDEKLF
TRBJ2-5,few,10,TRBV29-1,SVGIGQETQY
TRBJ2-1,NA,11,TRBV7-2,ASSSLQGGEQF
TRBJ2-7,NA,13,TRBV7-2,ASSLGTDFSYEQY
TRBJ2-3,few,11,TRBV28,ASSFPGGDTQY
TRBJ2-5,NA,12,TRBV29-1,SVEGVLIQETQY
TRBJ2-4,NA,13,TRBV6-1,ASSGAGGRIDIQY